The entry below describes one TCR beta chain. The sample comes from a study of shared clonotypes between healthy human individuals. The protocol was immunoSEQ multiplex PCR, while the TCRdb copy is restricted to in-frame clones and leaves out a portion. The sample records some 1 million clones, around 75% being singletons. The junction had 7 bases not matched to a gene; V was cut back by 2 bases and J by 6 bases. Germline V gives CDR1 MNHEY, CDR2 SVGAGI. The CDR3 is 16 residues long. The chain joins TRBV6-5 to TRBJ1-4, with 9 positions matching TRBD1. The source material was memory CD4+ T cells sorted from blood. The subset denotes: CD45RA-negative fraction. The sequence was collected from a man between 18 and 29 years old in good health. CDR3 loop: CASSYDLTGGYEKLFF. The CDR3 DNA reads as TGTGCCAGCAGTTACGATTTGACAGGGGGGTATGAAAAACTGTTTTTT.